This T cell receptor (beta chain) originates from a study of CD8+CD57+ T cells in acquired aplastic anemia. The wider study: Yields of DNA that came from sorted CD4+ and CD8+ cells averaged roughly 3.2 ug. Study conclusions and caveats: Patients versus controls showed no significant CD8+ Simpson's diversity difference. Patients and controls shared about 30 CD8+ CDR3 sequences.

Genomic DNA served as template for TCR beta VDJ and CDR3 profiling. MiXCR, applied by TCRdb to the reads, yields one record per CDR3 protein. The sample records about 240,000 distinct CDR3 sequences, approximately 45% being singletons. A single count supports this clonotype. Its specificity is unknown. All patients picked for sequencing had shown, by flow cytometry, an expansion of CD8+CD57+ cells. Blood sampling was performed on the patients, and none of them had received therapy by then. Looked up from germline, CDR1 is MGHDK and CDR2 is SYGVNS. With 3 bases clipped from V and 3 bases from J, the junction kept 10 bases outside the gene matches. The CDR3 extends over 16 amino acids.

The source material was sorted CD4+, CD8+, or CD8+CD57+ T cells (not recorded which) from PBMCs. This chain uses TRBV25-1 with TRBJ2-7, with 8 bases that match TRBD1. The source of this sequence is a human donor with aplastic anemia. CDR3 residues: CASSESTGGFYYEQYF. The CDR3 region has the DNA TGTGCCAGCAGTGAGTCTACAGGGGGGTTCTACTACGAGCAGTACTTC.